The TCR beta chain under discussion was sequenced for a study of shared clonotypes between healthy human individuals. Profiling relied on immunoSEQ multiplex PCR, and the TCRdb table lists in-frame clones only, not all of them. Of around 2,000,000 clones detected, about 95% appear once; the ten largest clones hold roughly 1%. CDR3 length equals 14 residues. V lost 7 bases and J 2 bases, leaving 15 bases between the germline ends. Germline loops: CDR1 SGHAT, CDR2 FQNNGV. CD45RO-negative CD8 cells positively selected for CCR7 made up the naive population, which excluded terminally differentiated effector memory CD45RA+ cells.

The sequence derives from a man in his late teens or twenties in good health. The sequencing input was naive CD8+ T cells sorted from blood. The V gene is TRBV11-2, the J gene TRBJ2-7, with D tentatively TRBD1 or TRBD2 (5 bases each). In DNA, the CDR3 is TGTGCCAGCATGGGGGACCCAGCCGCCTACGAGCAGTACTTC. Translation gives CASMGDPAAYEQYF.